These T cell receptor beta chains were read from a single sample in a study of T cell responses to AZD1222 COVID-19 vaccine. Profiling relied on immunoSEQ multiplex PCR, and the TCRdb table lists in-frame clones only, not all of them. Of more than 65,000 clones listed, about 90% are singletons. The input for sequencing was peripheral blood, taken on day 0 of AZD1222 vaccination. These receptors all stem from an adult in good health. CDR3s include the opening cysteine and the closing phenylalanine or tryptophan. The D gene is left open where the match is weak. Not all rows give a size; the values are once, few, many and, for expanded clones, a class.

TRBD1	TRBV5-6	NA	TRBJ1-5	TGTGCCAGCAGCTCCTCTACAGGGGGCGGCAATCAGCCCCAGCATTTT	CASSSSTGGGNQPQHF
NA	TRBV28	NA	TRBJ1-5	TGTGCCAGCACTTGGACCGATCAGCCCCAGCATTTT	CASTWTDQPQHF
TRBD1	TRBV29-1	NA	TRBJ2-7	TGCAGCGTGTGGCAGGGGGCTACCTACGAGCAGTACTTC	CSVWQGATYEQYF
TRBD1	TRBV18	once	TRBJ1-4	TGTGCCAGCTCACTCGACAGGGGCGGAAAACTGTTTTTT	CASSLDRGGKLFF
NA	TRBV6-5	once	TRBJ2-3	TGTGCCAGCACCCCCGGGGTCGAAGCCACAGATACGCAGTATTTT	CASTPGVEATDTQYF
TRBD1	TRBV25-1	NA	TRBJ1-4	TGTGCCAGCAGTGAATTTACAGGGGGTGAAAAACTGTTTTTT	CASSEFTGGEKLFF
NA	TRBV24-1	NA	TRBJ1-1	TGTGCCACCGCTGACGGCCGGGGACAAAACACTGAAGCTTTCTTT	CATADGRGQNTEAFF
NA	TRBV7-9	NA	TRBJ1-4	TGTGCCAGCAGCCCCCGGGCCGGAGTGCTGTTTTTT	CASSPRAGVLFF
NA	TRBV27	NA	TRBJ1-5	TGTGCCAGCAGTTACCTTGGGACAACTAATAGCAATCAGCCCCAGCATTTT	CASSYLGTTNSNQPQHF
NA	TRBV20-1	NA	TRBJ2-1	TGCAGTGCTAATGAAAAAAGCCCCAATGAGCAGTTCTTC	CSANEKSPNEQFF
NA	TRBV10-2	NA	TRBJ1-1	TGCGCCAGCAGCTTACCGCAGGCGAACACTGAAGCTTTCTTT	CASSLPQANTEAFF
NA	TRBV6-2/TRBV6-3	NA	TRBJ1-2	TGTGCCAGCAGTCCCGACAGTAACTATGGCTACACCTTC	CASSPDSNYGYTF
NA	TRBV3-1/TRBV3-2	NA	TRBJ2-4	TGTGCCAGCAGCCAAGATAAGCGGATAGCCAAAAACATTCAGTACTTC	CASSQDKRIAKNIQYF
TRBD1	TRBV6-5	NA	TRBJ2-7	TGTGCCAGCAGTTACGGCAGGGGGTGGGAGCAGTACTTC	CASSYGRGWEQYF
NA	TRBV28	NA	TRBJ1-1	TGTGCCAGCAGTTCGCTAGAGACAGTCTGGTGGTCTGAAGCTTTCTTT	CASSSLETVWWSEAFF
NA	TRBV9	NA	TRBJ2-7	TGTGCCCCGAAAGGGGACCCCTACGAGCAGTACTTC	CAPKGDPYEQYF
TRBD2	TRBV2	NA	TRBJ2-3	TGTGCCAGCAGTGCAGGGACTAGCGGGGGGACAGATACGCAGTATTTT	CASSAGTSGGTDTQYF
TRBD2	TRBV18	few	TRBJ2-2	TGTGCCAGCTCACCGGGACTAAACACCGGGGAGCTGTTTTTT	CASSPGLNTGELFF
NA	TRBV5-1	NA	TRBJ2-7	TGCGCCAGCAGCACCGGACACAACTCCTACGAGCAGTACTTC	CASSTGHNSYEQYF
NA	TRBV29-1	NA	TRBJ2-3	TGCAGCGACGTTATCGGTAGGGGGTTGGACACAGATACGCAGTATTTT	CSDVIGRGLDTDTQYF
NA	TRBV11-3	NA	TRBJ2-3	TGTGCCAGCAGTAGGGGCGGCCGAAACACAGATACGCAGTATTTT	CASSRGGRNTDTQYF
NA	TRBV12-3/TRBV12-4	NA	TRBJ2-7	TGTGCCAGCAGCTTTACAGGGACCGAGCAGTACTTC	CASSFTGTEQYF
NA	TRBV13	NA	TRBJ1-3	TGTGCCAGCAGCCACACAGGGTGGGTTTTTGGAAACACCATATATTTT	CASSHTGWVFGNTIYF
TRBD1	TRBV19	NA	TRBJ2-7	TGTGCCAGTAGTATGACAGGGGCGTACGAGCAGTACTTC	CASSMTGAYEQYF
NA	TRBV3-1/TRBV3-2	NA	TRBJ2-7	TGTGCCAGCAGCCATCCAGAAGAGCAGTACTTC	CASSHPEEQYF
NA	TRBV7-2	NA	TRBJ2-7	TGTGCCAGCAGCGGTCTAAGCACCTACGAGCAGTACTTC	CASSGLSTYEQYF
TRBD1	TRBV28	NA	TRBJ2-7	TGTGCCAGCAATAGTTTTGGACAGGGATTGGACGAGCAGTACTTC	CASNSFGQGLDEQYF
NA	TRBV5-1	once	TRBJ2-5	TGCGCCAGCAGCTTGGATGCAGTTCAAGAGACCCAGTACTTC	CASSLDAVQETQYF
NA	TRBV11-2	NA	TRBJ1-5	TGTGCCAGCAGCTTAGTGGCAGGGGTTGGCAATCAGCCCCAGCATTTT	CASSLVAGVGNQPQHF
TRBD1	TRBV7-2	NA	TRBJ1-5	TGTGCCAGCAGCTTAGGACAGGGGAGCAATCAGCCCCAGCATTTT	CASSLGQGSNQPQHF
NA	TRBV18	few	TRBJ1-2	TGTGCCAGCTCTAAGGACGGAAACAACTATGGCTACACCTTC	CASSKDGNNYGYTF
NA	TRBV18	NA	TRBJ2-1	TGTGCCAGCTCACCCCTCTTTGGAGCCTACAATGAGCAGTTCTTC	CASSPLFGAYNEQFF
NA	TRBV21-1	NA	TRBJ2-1	TGTGCCAGCAGCAAACATAACAGGGCGGTTGAGCAGTTCTTC	CASSKHNRAVEQFF
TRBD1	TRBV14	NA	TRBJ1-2	TGTGCCAGCAGCCAATGGTGGCAGGGGGCGCCTAACTATGGCTACACCTTC	CASSQWWQGAPNYGYTF
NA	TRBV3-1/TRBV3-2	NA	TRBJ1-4	TGTGCCAGCAGCCAAAGAAGTATACGGGAGGGAAATGAAAAACTGTTTTTT	CASSQRSIREGNEKLFF
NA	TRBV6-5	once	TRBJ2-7	TGTGCCAGCAGTTACTCAGGGTTCGAGCAGTACTTC	CASSYSGFEQYF
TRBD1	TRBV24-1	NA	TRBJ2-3	TGTGCCACCAGTGATCCGACAGGGCGGTCACGGGATACGCAGTATTTT	CATSDPTGRSRDTQYF
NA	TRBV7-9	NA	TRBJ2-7	TGTGCCAGCAGCCCGCAGCGGAGCTCCTACGAGCAGTACTTC	CASSPQRSSYEQYF
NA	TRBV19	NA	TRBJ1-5	TGTGCCAGTAGAGAGACAGATTATAGCAATCAGCCCCAGCATTTT	CASRETDYSNQPQHF
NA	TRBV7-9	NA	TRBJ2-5	TGTGCCAGCAGCTTACAACAAGAGACCCAGTACTTC	CASSLQQETQYF
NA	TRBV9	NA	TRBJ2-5	TGTGCCAGCAGCGTAGGACCCCACGTGGAGACCCAGTACTTC	CASSVGPHVETQYF
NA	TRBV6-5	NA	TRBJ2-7	TGTGCCAGCAGAGCAGGGACACTCAGCTCCTACGAGCAGTACTTC	CASRAGTLSSYEQYF
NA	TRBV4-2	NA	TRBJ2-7	TGTGCCAGCAGCGGGACACCCGGAGAAGGGGAGCAGTACTTC	CASSGTPGEGEQYF
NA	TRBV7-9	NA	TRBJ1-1	TGTGCCAGCAGCCGAACGGGTTCAATGAACACTGAAGCTTTCTTT	CASSRTGSMNTEAFF
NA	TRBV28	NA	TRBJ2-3	TGTGCCAGCAGTTACCCCCGTAAGGGTTCCCAGACAGATACGCAGTATTTT	CASSYPRKGSQTDTQYF
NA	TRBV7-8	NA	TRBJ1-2	TGTGCCAGCAGCGAGGACCGGGGGCCTGGCTACACCTTC	CASSEDRGPGYTF
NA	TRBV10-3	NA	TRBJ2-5	TGTGCCATCAGTGAGTTCTCGGACTACGCGGAGACCCAGTACTTC	CAISEFSDYAETQYF
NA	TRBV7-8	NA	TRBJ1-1	TGTGCCAGCAGCTTAAGGCCGAACACTGAAGCTTTCTTT	CASSLRPNTEAFF
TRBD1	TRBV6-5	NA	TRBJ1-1	TGTGCCAGCAGCCAGACAGGGACGAACACTGAAGCTTTCTTT	CASSQTGTNTEAFF
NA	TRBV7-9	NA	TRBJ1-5	TGTGCCAGCAGCCCCGGGGGGACATCTAGCAATCAGCCCCAGCATTTT	CASSPGGTSSNQPQHF
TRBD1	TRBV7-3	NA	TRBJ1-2	TGTGCCAGCAGCCCTGAACAGGGGCGGATTAACTATGGCTACACCTTC	CASSPEQGRINYGYTF
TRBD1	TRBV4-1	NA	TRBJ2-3	TGCGCCAGCAGCCAAAGGGGGACAGGACCAGATACGCAGTATTTT	CASSQRGTGPDTQYF